The clone carrying this TCR beta chain came up a few times. Its antigen is not identified. This sample stems from a study of T cell responses to AZD1222 COVID-19 vaccine. V shed 6 bases and J shed 8 bases, with 13 bases lying between them. In germline, CDR1 is MNHEY, CDR2 SVGAGI. CDR3 size: 13 residues. Clones were read by immunoSEQ multiplex PCR, and TCRdb kept only the in-frame ones, dropping some. Of about 170,000 clones in the sample, around nine tenths were seen once. Study-wide results and limits: At baseline, just 5 or 6 AZD1222 recipients tested seropositive. Donor demographics were predominantly white British with a female majority; clonal diversity may be underestimated. Mapped onto spike, vaccine-associated CD4 TCRs spanned it and were dominant at 160-218 and 743-854.

Sequenced here: peripheral blood, sampled 28 days after the second AZD1222 dose. This TCR derives from an adult who received the AZD1222 COVID-19 vaccine. This chain uses TRBV6-5 with TRBJ1-4, with D uncertain. Here the CDR3 reads CASRAGVSEKLFF. In nucleotides, the CDR3 is TGTGCCAGCAGGGCAGGAGTTAGCGAAAAACTGTTTTTT.